This entry concerns a single T cell receptor (beta chain). Its antigen is not known. A single heparinised draw of around 110 mL on average was taken per donor. Staining for CD45RO/CCR7/CD25/CD127/CD95/CD27 allowed sorting of CD4+ naive, central memory, regulatory and stem cell-like memory cells. The sample belongs to a study of beta chain features in type 1 diabetes. Study results and limitations: When Type 1 diabetes patients were examined, their TCRB CDR3s proved moderately but significantly shorter in all four CD4+ subsets.

V shed 3 bases and J shed 1 base, with 9 bases lying between them. The germline V gene encodes CDR1 SGHTA and CDR2 FQGNSA. The CDR3 runs to 14 residues. Of the isolated RNA, all was reverse transcribed, and so the sequenced material was expressed TCRB transcripts. Some clones are missing from TCRdb's copy, which holds only in-frame ones; the method was immunoSEQ multiplex PCR. The sample includes about 190,000 clones, roughly 8% of them seen just once. The specimen sequenced was central memory CD4+ T cells from blood. V gene TRBV7-2 combines with J gene TRBJ1-1; D unresolved. The sequence was collected from a man aged 18 to 30 with type 1 diabetes. CDR3 residues: CASSFYRQNTEAFF. The CDR3 DNA reads TGTGCCAGCAGCTTCTATCGACAGAACACTGAAGCTTTCTTT.